The clone carrying this T cell receptor (beta chain) was detected many times. The data stem from a study of T cells after yellow fever vaccination. The trim removed 3 bases at V and 3 bases at J, leaving 4 bases unmatched. The CDR3 runs 15 residues. Germline V gene sequence: CDR1 SGHRS, CDR2 YFSETQ. TCRdb re-called the 5' RACE reads through MiXCR, storing one row per CDR3 protein. The top ten clones hold under 20% of a sample with 250,000 or so distinct CDR3 sequences, around 3.5% of them seen once. The V gene is TRBV5-1, the J gene TRBJ2-3; 10 nucleotides line up with TRBD1. The clonotype comes from a man aged 18 to 29 who received the YFV17D yellow fever vaccine. Here the sequenced sample was PBMCs, taken 15 days after the yellow fever booster vaccination. The DNA for the CDR3 is TGCGCCAGCAGCTCGAGGGGACAGGGGACAGATACGCAGTATTTT. It codes for CASSSRGQGTDTQYF.